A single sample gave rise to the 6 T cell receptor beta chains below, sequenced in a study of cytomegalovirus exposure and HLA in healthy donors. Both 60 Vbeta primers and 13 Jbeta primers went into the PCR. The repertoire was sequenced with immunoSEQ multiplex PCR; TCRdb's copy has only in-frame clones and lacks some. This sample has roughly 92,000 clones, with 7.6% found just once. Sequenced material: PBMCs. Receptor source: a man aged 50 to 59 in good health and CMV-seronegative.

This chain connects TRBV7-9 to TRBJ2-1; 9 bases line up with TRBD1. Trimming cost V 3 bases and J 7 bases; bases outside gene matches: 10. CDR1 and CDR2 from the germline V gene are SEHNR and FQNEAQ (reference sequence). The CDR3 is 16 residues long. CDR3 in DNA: TGTGCCAGCAGCTTGCACACAGGGGGCCTTGTGAATGAGCAGTTCTTC. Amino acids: CASSLHTGGLVNEQFF.

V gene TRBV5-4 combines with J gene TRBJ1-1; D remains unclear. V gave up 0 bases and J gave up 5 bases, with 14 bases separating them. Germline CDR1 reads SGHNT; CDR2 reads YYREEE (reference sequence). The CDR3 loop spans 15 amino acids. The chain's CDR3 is CASSLEQLPGTEAFF. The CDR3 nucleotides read TGTGCCAGCAGCTTGGAACAGCTTCCAGGTACTGAAGCTTTCTTT.

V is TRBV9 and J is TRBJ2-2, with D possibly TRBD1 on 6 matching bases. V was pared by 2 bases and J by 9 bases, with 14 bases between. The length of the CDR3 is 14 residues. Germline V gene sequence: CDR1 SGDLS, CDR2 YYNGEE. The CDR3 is CASSVDTGLRELFF. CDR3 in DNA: TGTGCCAGCAGCGTTGACACAGGGCTCCGGGAGCTGTTTTTT.

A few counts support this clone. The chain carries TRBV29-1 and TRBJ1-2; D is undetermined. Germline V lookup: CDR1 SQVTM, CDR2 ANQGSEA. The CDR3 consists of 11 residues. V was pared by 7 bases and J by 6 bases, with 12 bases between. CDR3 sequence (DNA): TGCAGCGCTGCGGAGGGTAATGGCTACACCTTC. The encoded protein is CSAAEGNGYTF.

The CDR3 here is CASSYSFQQGTTGYTF. In DNA form, the CDR3 reads TGTGCCAGCAGTTACTCATTCCAACAGGGGACCACTGGCTACACCTTC. V usage is TRBV6-5 and J usage is TRBJ1-2; 7 nucleotides align to TRBD1. The CDR3 sequence is 16 residues long. Germline V CDR1 and CDR2: MNHEY, SVGAGI. V shed 0 bases and J 7 bases; nucleotides not matched to a gene: 11.

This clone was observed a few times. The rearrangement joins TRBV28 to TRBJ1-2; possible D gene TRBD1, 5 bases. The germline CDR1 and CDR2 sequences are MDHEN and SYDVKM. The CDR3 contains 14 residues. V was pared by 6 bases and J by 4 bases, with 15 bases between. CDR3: CASRPTGYVYGYTF. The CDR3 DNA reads TGTGCCAGCAGACCCACAGGTTATGTCTATGGCTACACCTTC.